Detailed here is one TCR beta chain. In this sample, this clone turned up a few times. There is no known antigen for this receptor. It has no much larger one-base neighbor in the sample; base qualities were not kept. These data belong to a study of shared clonotypes between healthy human individuals (dated by TCRdb to 2019 to 2021). At the level of the whole study: A couple of women and a few men aged 18 to 49 years were included in the cohort. Per donor, three plates each were used for CD4 naive and CD4 memory, two for CD8 naive, and one for CD8 memory. The study deeply sequenced blood TCR repertoires of several healthy adults to estimate repertoire size and the extent of clonotype sharing between individuals. Different laboratories and diverse techniques were used to prepare libraries and sequence TCR repertoires, to increase sequencing depth and limit assay-specific biases. Leukapheresis yielded between about 0.9 and 8.9 billion PBMCs per donor.

Overall results and qualifications from the work: Roughly 5.2% of naive CD4, roughly 3.5% of naive CD8, approximately 2.2% of memory CD4, and 0.35% to 0.5% of memory CD8 clonotypes were shared across several donors. Larger estimated clonotype richness was generally found for naive subsets than for memory subsets. Based on pairwise subsampling, the degree of clonotype sharing among donors was expected to be affected by sequencing depth. The genetic and exposure-history diversity represented was limited by the small number of donors. Sampling was restricted to blood, and TCR repertoires in tissue are likely to differ from TCR repertoires in blood. Incomplete sequencing was indicated by rarefaction of sorted-subset datasets, despite the large sequencing depth. Compared with non-shared clonotypes, the clonotypes found in all four sorted-subset donors had higher generation probabilities.

Healthy HIV-negative adults with no recently reported acute infections or vaccinations were included as donors. All donors were Caucasian adults living in Nashville, Tennessee, USA. CD4+ T cells were enriched through magnetic negative selection, after which naive cells were positively selected on CD45RA and the remaining negative fraction served as the memory subset. After blood collection by leukapheresis, PBMCs were isolated using Ficoll-Histopaque density gradient centrifugation and then cryopreserved in the vapor phase of liquid nitrogen. Analytical flow cytometry was used to check the purity and quantity of every magnetically sorted T cell population. Genomic DNA was isolated from each sorted fraction and quantified by UV absorbance on a Nanodrop 2000c. Using the deep immunoSEQ assay, multiplex PCR amplified TCR CDR3 regions from genomic DNA. Genomic DNA extracted from each cell subset was distributed evenly over all wells of several immunoSEQ 96-well plates, and each plate served as one replicate. Each replicate PCR for sorted subsets received around 210 ng genomic DNA, equal to roughly 30,000 T cell genomes. Purified libraries were quantified with a Qubit 3.0 fluorometer, sized on a Bioanalyzer 2100, and re-quantified with the KAPA Library Quantification kit. Every immunoSEQ 96-well plate was sequenced on a separate single-read 150-cycle Illumina NextSeq 550 flow cell. On the study's bioinformatics: Because the immunoSEQ output included only junctional sequences and no quality scores, the filtering could not be the same as the filtering used for full-length reads. Sequences were annotated with PyIR, a Python wrapper for IgBLAST v1.9, and V/J genes and CDR3 were assigned using IMGT germline references. Reads were filtered out if the reads had weak V/J assignments (E-value above 1e-6), no CDR3, stop codons, out-of-frame junctions, or ambiguous translated residues. V3J clonotypes were defined as sequences sharing an identical inferred V gene, J gene, and CDR3 amino acid sequence. Percentage overlap between repertoires was calculated by dividing the number of shared unique clonotypes by the size of the smaller repertoire. Three approaches were used to assess repertoire richness: RTK rarefaction, the Chao1 estimator, and Recon v2.1 estimates of unobserved clonotypes. OLGA was used to compute generation probabilities for all TCRbeta clonotypes that the gDNA method yielded from a few donors. TCRdb limited this immuneACCESS table to in-frame rearrangements with V and J called. A share of clones is missing; checked studies link under half to unresolved V genes, and the rest is unexplained. V, J and clone size are those of that table, while D and trimming were read from the DNA. The sample table records roughly 2.2 million clones; approximately 90% of these occur just once. The ten biggest clones cover approximately 0.4% of the sample.

Sequencing was done on a sample of naive CD4+ T cells from PBMCs. The cell subset or site label here, explained by the study, means: CD45RA+ positively selected. The source is a young man in good health. Some clones in this sample may be carry-over from other donors' samples.

The DNA sequence is as follows: TGCAGCGCGGGGACAGGGATCTATGGCTACACCTTC. This is translated as CSAGTGIYGYTF. The chain uses TRBV29-1 and TRBJ1-2, and TRBD1 matches 9 of the central bases. Compared with germline, V lacks 7 bases and J lacks 4 bases; bases without a gene match: 4. The CDR3 sequence holds 12 residues, the cysteine and phenylalanine included. The CDR3 DNA has 36 bases and is translated from base 1. Reading the germline V gene gives CDR1 SQVTM and CDR2 ANQGSEA.